The 12 T cell receptor beta chains presented below share a single source sample, sequenced in a study of OX40 agonist ivuxolimab in advanced cancers. The protocol was immunoSEQ multiplex PCR, while the TCRdb copy is restricted to in-frame clones and leaves out a portion. The table lists more than 45,000 clones, roughly 82% of them singletons. This sample comprised CD4+ or CD8+ T cells sorted from blood, obtained in a trial of the OX40 agonist ivuxolimab. These receptors all stem from an adult with an advanced solid tumor such as melanoma, head and neck, liver or kidney cancer.

This clone was observed a single time. The chain links TRBV7-2 to TRBJ1-2; D is unresolved. V was shortened by 3 bases and J by 6 bases, with 17 bases between the two germline ends. This CDR3 has 15 amino acids. Germline CDR1 SGHTA, CDR2 FQGNSA. Here the CDR3 DNA reads TGTGCCAGCAGCTTGAACTTTCTCCGGGGTGATGGCTACACCTTC. This translates into CASSLNFLRGDGYTF.

This clone appeared once. The chain is built from TRBV6-4 and TRBJ2-1; tentatively, D is TRBD1 (5 bases). V lost 4 bases, J lost 7 bases, and 17 bases lay in between. Germline V gene data show CDR1 as MRHNA and CDR2 as SNTAGT. The CDR3 is 15 amino acids. The CDR3 region has the DNA TGTGCCAGCAGTGTCTTTGCAGGGCGGTCTAATGAGCAGTTCTTC. Translated: CASSVFAGRSNEQFF.

This chain connects TRBV5-4 to TRBJ2-7; D uncertain. This CDR3 spans 14 amino acids. Trimming left V 3 bases short and J 2 bases short, with 12 bases between. Per the germline V gene, CDR1 is SGHNT and CDR2 is YYREEE (reference sequence). CDR3 DNA sequence: TGTGCCAGCAGCTCGGGTTTTGGGGCCTACGAGCAGTACTTC. Its protein is CASSSGFGAYEQYF.

This clone was counted a few times. The chain combines TRBV19 with TRBJ1-4, with 8 bases matching TRBD1. Germline values: CDR1 LNHDA, CDR2 SQIVND (reference sequence). The CDR3 totals 16 residues. V shed 10 bases and J 3 bases; nucleotides not matched to a gene: 13. CDR3 in DNA: TGTGCCACCCGGCGAGGACAGGGACGGGCTAATGAAAAACTGTTTTTT. The encoded protein is CATRRGQGRANEKLFF.

V usage is TRBV7-2 and J usage is TRBJ1-4; D gene unclear. Trimming removed 5 bases from V and 12 bases from J, with 19 bases in between. The germline V gene encodes CDR1 SGHTA and CDR2 FQGNSA. This CDR3 has 14 residues. The CDR3 DNA follows: TGTGCCAGCAGCCCCCCCGGGCTTCCGAGGGAACTGTTTTTT. It specifies CASSPPGLPRELFF.

This chain connects TRBV19 to TRBJ1-5, with D unresolved. The CDR3 runs to 13 residues. Germline V lookup: CDR1 LNHDA, CDR2 SQIVND (reference sequence). V dropped 9 bases and J dropped 2 bases, with 11 bases sitting between them. The CDR3 nucleotides read TGTGCCAGCCGGGCACGTGGCAATCAGCCCCAGCATTTT. Its translation: CASRARGNQPQHF.

The V and J genes are TRBV6-1 and TRBJ1-2; D uncertain. CDR1 is MNHNS, CDR2 SASEGT, per germline. The length of the CDR3 is 13 residues. V was clipped by 0 bases and J by 4 bases, with 6 bases between them. CDR3 protein: CASSEAGIYGYTF. Written as DNA, the CDR3 is TGTGCCAGCAGTGAAGCAGGGATCTATGGCTACACCTTC.

V is TRBV15 and J is TRBJ1-5; D not resolved. The CDR3 loop spans 13 amino acids. V was pared by 5 bases and J by 4 bases, with 9 bases between. CDR1 is LNHNV and CDR2 is YYDKDF in the germline V gene (reference sequence). The CDR3 is CATSGLYNQPQHF. The CDR3 DNA sequence: TGTGCCACCAGCGGACTTTATAATCAGCCCCAGCATTTT.

This chain links TRBV4-3 with TRBJ1-2; tentative D call: TRBD1 (6 bases). The CDR3 consists of 16 residues. Between the trimmed V and J ends, which lost 2 bases and 5 bases, there was a span of 18 bases. In germline, CDR1 is LGHNA, CDR2 YSLEER. The CDR3 DNA sequence: TGCGCCAGCAGCCAACCCGGAGTAACAGGGCGGTATGGCTACACCTTC. Translating it yields CASSQPGVTGRYGYTF.

In its sample, this clone was seen a few times. The chain joins TRBV7-7 to TRBJ2-5; 9 bases line up with TRBD1. Germline trimming cut 5 bases from V and 7 bases from J; bases unmatched to any gene: 5. The CDR3 contains 13 residues. CDR1 is SSHAT, CDR2 FNYEAQ, per germline (reference sequence). The CDR3 region has the DNA TGTGCCAGCAGCCTACAGGGACAGGGGACCCAGTACTTC. Encoded protein: CASSLQGQGTQYF.

This clone has just one count. This chain uses TRBV11-2 with TRBJ1-3; D remains ambiguous. The CDR3 length is 14 residues. The V gene's germline CDR1 is SGHAT and CDR2 FQNNGV. With 3 bases removed from V and 2 bases from J, the gap between germline ends came to 8 bases. The CDR3 protein is CASSLAITGNTIYF. The CDR3 coding sequence is TGTGCCAGCAGCTTGGCAATTACTGGAAACACCATATATTTT. Full variable domain (missing parts from reference TRBV11-2 and TRBJ1-3): EAGVAQSPRYKIIEKRQSVAFWCNPISGHATLYWYQQILGQGPKLLIQFQNNGVVDDSQLPKDRFSAERLKGVDSTLKIQPAKLEDSAVYLCASSLAITGNTIYFGEGSWLTVV.

The chain recombines TRBV28 with TRBJ1-1; D is unresolved. The length of the CDR3 is 10 residues. The germline V gene encodes CDR1 MDHEN and CDR2 SYDVKM. V was pared by 4 bases and J by 7 bases, with 4 bases between. The CDR3: CASSYIEAFF. CDR3 in DNA: TGTGCCAGCAGTTATATTGAAGCTTTCTTT.